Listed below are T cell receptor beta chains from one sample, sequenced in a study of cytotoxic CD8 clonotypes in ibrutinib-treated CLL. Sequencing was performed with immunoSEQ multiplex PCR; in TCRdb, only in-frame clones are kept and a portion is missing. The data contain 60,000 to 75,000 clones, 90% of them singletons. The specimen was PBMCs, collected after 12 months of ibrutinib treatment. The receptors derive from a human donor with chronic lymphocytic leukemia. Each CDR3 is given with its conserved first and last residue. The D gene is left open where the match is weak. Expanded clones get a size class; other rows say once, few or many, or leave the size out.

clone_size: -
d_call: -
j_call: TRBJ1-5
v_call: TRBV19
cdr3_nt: TGTGCCAGCAGTTCGTCAGCCGCCTATCCGACGGTGACCCGGCCCCAGCATTTT
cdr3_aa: CASSSSAAYPTVTRPQHF

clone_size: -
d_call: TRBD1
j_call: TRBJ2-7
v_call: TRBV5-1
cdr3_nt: TGCGCCAGCAGCTCGACAGGGGACGAGCAGTACTTC
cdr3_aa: CASSSTGDEQYF

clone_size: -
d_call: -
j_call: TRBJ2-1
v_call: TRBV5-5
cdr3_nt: TGTGCCAGCAGCTTGTTGGAAGCGGGTACCAATGAGCAGTTCTTC
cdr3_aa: CASSLLEAGTNEQFF

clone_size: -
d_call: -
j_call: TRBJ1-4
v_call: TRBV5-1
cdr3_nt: TGCGCCAGCAGCTTAGGAGTCAATGAAAAACTGTTTTTT
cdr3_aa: CASSLGVNEKLFF

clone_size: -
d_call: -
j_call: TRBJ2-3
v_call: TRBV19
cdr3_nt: TGTGCCAGTACGGAGGGGCGCGGCACAGATACGCAGTATTTT
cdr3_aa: CASTEGRGTDTQYF

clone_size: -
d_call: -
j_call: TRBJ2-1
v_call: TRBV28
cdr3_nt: TGTGCCAGCAGCAGGACAGCCGGGATCTACAATGAGCAGTTCTTC
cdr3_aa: CASSRTAGIYNEQFF

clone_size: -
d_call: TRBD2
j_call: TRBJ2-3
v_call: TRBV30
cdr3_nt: TGTGCCTGGAGTTTAGGACTAGCGGGAGCCGCAGATACGCAGTATTTT
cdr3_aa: CAWSLGLAGAADTQYF

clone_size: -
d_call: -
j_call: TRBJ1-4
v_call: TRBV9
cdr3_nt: TGTGCCAGCAGCGTAGAGGGCAGGGTAGGGGAAAAACTGTTTTTT
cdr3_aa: CASSVEGRVGEKLFF

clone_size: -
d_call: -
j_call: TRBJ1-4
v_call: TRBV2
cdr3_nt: TGTGCCAGCAGCAACAAGGAGTGGGCCACTAATGAAAAACTGTTTTTT
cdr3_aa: CASSNKEWATNEKLFF

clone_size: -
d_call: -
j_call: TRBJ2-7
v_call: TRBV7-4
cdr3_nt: TGTGCCAGCAGCTTAGAACGGAAGAGCGGCCAGGTCTACGAGCAGTACTTC
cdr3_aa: CASSLERKSGQVYEQYF

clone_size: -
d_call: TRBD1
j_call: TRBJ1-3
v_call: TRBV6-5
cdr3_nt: TGTGCCAGCAGTCGGACAGGGGGCACTGGAAACACCATATATTTT
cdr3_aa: CASSRTGGTGNTIYF

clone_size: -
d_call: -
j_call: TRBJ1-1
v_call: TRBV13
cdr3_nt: TGTGCCAGCAGCTTAGGTTTCGGGATCAGGGGAGGCACTGAAGCTTTCTTT
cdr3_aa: CASSLGFGIRGGTEAFF

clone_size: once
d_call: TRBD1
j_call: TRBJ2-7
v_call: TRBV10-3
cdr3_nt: TGTGCCACGACCTGGACAGGGGGCTCTTACGAGCAGTACTTC
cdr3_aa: CATTWTGGSYEQYF

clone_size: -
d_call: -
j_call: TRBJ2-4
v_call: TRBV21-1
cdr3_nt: TGTGCCAGCAGCTCGATGGGGGGACACAAAAACATTCAGTACTTC
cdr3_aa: CASSSMGGHKNIQYF

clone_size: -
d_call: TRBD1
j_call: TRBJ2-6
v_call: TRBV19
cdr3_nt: TGTGCCAGTAGTATAGATCAGGGGGCTGGGGCCAACGTCCTGACTTTC
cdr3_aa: CASSIDQGAGANVLTF

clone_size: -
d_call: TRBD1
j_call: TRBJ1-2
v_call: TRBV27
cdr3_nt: TGTGCCAGCAGTTTGACAGGGGACTATGGCTACACCTTC
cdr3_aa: CASSLTGDYGYTF

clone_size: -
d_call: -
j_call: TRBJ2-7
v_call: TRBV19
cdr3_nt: TGTGCCAGTAGTGCTGTTAGGAGCTTCGAGCAGTACTTC
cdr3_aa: CASSAVRSFEQYF